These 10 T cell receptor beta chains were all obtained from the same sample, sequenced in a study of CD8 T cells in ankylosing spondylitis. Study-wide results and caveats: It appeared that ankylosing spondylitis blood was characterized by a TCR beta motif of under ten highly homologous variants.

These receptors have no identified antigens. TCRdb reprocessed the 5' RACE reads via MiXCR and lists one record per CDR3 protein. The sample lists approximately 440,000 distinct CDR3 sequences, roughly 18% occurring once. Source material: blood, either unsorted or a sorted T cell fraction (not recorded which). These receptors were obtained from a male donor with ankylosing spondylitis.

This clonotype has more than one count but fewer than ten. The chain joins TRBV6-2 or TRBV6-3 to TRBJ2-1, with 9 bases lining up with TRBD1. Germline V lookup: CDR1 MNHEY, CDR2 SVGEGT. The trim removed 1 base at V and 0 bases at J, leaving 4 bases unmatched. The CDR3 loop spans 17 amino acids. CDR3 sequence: CASSYFGQGSSYNEQFF. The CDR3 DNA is TGTGCCAGCAGTTACTTCGGACAGGGGAGCTCCTACAATGAGCAGTTCTTC.

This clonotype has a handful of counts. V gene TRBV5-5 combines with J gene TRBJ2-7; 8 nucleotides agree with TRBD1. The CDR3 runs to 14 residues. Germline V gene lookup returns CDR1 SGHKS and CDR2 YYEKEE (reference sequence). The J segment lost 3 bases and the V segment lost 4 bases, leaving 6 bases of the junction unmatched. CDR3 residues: CASSQGQGNYEQYF. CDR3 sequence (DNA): TGTGCCAGCAGCCAAGGACAGGGAAACTACGAGCAGTACTTC. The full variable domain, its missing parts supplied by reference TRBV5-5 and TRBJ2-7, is DAGVTQSPTHLIKTRGQQVTLRCSPISGHKSVSWYQQVLGQGPQFIFQYYEKEERGRGNFPDRFSARQFPNYSSELNVNALLLGDSALYLCASSQGQGNYEQYFGPGTRLTVT.

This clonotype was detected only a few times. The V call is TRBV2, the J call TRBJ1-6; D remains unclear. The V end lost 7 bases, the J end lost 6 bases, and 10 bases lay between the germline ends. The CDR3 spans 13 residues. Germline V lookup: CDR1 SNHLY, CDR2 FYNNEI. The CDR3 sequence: CASNGQPNSPLHF. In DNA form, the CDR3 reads TGTGCCAGCAACGGGCAGCCTAATTCACCCCTCCACTTT.

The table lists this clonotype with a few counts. DNA for the CDR3: TGCGCCAGCAGCCGGACGGCCAACAATGAGCAGTTCTTC. Its protein product is CASSRTANNEQFF. The chain couples TRBV5-1 to TRBJ2-1; no reliable D call. Trimming shortened V by 4 bases and J by 5 bases, and 10 bases separated the two germline ends. This CDR3 has 13 residues. Germline V gives CDR1 SGHRS, CDR2 YFSETQ.

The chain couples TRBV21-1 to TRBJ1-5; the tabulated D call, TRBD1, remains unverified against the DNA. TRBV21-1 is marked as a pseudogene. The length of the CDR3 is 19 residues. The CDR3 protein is CASSKLDRRQKYSNQPQHF. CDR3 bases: TGTGCCAGCAGCAAACTAGACAGGCGGCAAAAGTATAGCAATCAGCCCCAGCATTTT.

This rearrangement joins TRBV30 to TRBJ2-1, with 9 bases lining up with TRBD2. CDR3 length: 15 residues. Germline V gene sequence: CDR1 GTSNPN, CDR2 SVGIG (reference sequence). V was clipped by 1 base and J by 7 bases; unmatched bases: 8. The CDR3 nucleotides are TGTGCCTGGAGTGGGGCTAGCGGGGTTCGTAATGAGCAGTTCTTC. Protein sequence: CAWSGASGVRNEQFF. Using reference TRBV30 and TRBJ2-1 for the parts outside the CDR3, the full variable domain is SQTIHQWPATLVQPVGSPLSLECTVEGTSNPNLYWYRQAAGRGLQLLFYSVGIGQISSEVPQNLSASRPQDRQFILSSKKLLLSDSGFYLCAWSGASGVRNEQFFGPGTRLTVL.

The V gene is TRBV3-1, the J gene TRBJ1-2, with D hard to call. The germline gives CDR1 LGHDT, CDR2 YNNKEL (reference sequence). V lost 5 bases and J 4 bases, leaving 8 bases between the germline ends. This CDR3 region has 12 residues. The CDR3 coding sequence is TGTGCCAGCAGCGGAGGGATCTATGGCTACACCTTC. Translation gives CASSGGIYGYTF.

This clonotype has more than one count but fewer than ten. The DNA of the CDR3 is TGCAGCGTGGGGGACGTTAGGCTAGCACAGGATACGCAGTATTTT. It specifies CSVGDVRLAQDTQYF. The chain joins TRBV29-1 to TRBJ2-3; tentatively, D is TRBD1 or TRBD2 (5 bases each). The V and J ends lost 6 bases and 6 bases respectively, with 22 bases between them. Germline V gene lookup returns CDR1 SQVTM and CDR2 ANQGSEA. The CDR3 runs 15 residues.

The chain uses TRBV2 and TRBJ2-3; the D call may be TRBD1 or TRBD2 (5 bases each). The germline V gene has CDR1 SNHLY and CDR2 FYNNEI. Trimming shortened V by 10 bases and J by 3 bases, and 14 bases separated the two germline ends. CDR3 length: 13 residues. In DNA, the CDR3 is TGTGCCACGACTTGGGGGTGGACAGATACGCAGTATTTT. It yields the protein CATTWGWTDTQYF.

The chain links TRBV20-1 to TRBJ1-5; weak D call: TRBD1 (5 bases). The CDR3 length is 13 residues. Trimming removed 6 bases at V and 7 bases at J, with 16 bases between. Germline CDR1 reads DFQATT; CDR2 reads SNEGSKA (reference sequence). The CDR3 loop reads CSANPSGDQPQHF. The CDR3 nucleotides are TGCAGTGCCAACCCCTCGGGGGACCAGCCCCAGCATTTT.